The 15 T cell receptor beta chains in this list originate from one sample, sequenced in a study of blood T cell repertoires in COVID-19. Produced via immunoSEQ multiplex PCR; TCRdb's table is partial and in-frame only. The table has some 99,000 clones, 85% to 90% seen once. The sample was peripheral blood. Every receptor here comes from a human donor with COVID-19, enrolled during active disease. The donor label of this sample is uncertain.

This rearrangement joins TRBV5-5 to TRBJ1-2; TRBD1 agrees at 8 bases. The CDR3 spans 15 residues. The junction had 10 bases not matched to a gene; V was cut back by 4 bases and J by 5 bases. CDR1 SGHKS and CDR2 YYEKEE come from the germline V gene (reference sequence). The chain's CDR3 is CASSRQDRVRYGYTF. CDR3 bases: TGTGCCAGCAGCCGACAGGACAGGGTGAGGTATGGCTACACCTTC.

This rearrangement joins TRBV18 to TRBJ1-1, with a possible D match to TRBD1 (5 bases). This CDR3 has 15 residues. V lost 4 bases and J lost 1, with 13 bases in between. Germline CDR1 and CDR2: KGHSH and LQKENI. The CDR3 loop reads CASSLFQGENTEAFF. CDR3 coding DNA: TGTGCCAGCTCACTTTTCCAGGGCGAGAACACTGAAGCTTTCTTT.

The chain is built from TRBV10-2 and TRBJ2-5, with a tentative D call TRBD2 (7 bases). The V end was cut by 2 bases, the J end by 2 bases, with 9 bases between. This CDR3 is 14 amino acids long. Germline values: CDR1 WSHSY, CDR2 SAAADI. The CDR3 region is CASSERGGQETQYF. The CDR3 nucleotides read TGCGCCAGCAGTGAGAGGGGGGGACAAGAGACCCAGTACTTC.

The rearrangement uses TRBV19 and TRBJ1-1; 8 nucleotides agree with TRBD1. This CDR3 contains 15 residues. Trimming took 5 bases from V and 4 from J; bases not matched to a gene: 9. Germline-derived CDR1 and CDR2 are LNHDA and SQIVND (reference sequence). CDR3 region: CASSRIQGGATEAFF. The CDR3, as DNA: TGTGCCAGTAGTCGGATACAGGGGGGTGCCACTGAAGCTTTCTTT.

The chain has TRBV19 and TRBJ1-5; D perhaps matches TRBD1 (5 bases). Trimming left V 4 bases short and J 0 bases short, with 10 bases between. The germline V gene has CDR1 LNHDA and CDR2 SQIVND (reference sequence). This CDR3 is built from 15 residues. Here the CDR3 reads CASSRGQVSNQPQHF. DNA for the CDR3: TGTGCCAGTAGTAGGGGCCAGGTTAGCAATCAGCCCCAGCATTTT.

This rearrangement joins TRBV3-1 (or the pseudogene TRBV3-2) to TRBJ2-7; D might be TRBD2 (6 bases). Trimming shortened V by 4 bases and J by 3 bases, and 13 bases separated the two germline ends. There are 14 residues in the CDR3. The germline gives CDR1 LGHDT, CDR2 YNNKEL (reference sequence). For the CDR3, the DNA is TGTGCCAGCAGCCCACGACTAGTACTCTACGAGCAGTACTTC. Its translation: CASSPRLVLYEQYF.

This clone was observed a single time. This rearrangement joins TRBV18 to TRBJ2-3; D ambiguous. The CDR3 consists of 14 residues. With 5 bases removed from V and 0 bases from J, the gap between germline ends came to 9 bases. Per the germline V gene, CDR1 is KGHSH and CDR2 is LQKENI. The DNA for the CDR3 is TGTGCCAGCTCAGTCGGGTCTAGCACAGATACGCAGTATTTT. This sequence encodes CASSVGSSTDTQYF.

As DNA, the CDR3 is TGTGCCAGCAGCTCAAAGAGGGGGCTCCCCGAGACCCAGTACTTC. This sequence encodes CASSSKRGLPETQYF. V is TRBV5-5 and J is TRBJ2-5, with 7 positions matching TRBD1. Germline V gene data show CDR1 as SGHKS and CDR2 as YYEKEE (reference sequence). The J segment lost 5 bases and the V segment lost 3 bases, leaving 10 bases of the junction unmatched. This CDR3 is built from 15 residues.

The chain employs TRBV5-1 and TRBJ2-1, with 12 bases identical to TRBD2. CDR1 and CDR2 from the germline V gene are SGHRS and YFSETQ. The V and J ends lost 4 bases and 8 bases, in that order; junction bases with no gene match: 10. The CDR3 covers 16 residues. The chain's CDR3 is CASSPLTSGRTDEQFF. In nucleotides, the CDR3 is TGCGCCAGCAGCCCTCTCACTAGCGGGAGGACTGATGAGCAGTTCTTC.

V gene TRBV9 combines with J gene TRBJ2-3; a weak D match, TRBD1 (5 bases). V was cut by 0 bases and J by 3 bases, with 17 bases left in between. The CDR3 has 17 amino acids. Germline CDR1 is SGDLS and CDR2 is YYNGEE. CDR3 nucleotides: TGTGCCAGCAGCGTAGGATTGTTACAGGCCTTAACAGATACGCAGTATTTT. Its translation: CASSVGLLQALTDTQYF.

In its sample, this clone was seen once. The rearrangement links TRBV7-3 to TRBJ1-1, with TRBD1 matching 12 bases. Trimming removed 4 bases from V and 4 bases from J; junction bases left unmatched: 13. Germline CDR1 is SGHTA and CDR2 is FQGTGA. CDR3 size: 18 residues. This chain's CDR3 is CASSSLPGQGARGTEAFF. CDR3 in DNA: TGTGCCAGCAGCTCACTACCGGGACAGGGGGCGCGGGGCACTGAAGCTTTCTTT.

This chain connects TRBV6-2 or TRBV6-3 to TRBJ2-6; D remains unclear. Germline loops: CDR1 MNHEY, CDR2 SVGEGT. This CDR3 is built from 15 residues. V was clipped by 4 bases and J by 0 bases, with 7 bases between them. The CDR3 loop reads CASSLESSGANVLTF. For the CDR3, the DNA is TGTGCCAGCAGTTTGGAGTCCTCTGGGGCCAACGTCCTGACTTTC.

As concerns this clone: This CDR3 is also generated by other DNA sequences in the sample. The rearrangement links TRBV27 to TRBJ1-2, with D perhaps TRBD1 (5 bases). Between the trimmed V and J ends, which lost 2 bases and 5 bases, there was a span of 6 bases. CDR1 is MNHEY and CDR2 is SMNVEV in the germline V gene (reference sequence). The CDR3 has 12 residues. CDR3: CASSLQGYGYTF. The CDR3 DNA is TGTGCCAGCAGTTTACAGGGATATGGCTACACCTTC.

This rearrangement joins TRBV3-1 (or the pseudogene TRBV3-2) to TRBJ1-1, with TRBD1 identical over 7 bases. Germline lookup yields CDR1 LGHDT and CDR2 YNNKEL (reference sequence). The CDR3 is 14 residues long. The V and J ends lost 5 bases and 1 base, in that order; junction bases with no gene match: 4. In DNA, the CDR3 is TGTGCCAGCAGCAAAAGGACAGGGAACACTGAAGCTTTCTTT. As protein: CASSKRTGNTEAFF.

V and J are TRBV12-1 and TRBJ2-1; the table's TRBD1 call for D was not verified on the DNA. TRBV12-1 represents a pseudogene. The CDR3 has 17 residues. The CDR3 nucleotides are TGTGCCAGCAGCTTTAAGGTTCGTGGGCGTACCTACAATGAGCAGTTCTTC. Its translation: CASSFKVRGRTYNEQFF.